These T cell receptor beta chains were read from a single sample in a study of cytomegalovirus exposure and HLA in healthy donors. Using immunoSEQ multiplex PCR, the repertoire was profiled, and TCRdb retains in-frame clones only, with some absent. The sample consists of tens of thousands of clones, approximately 92% of them appearing once. The sample comprised PBMCs. The receptors were gathered from a man between 18 and 29 years old in good health and CMV-seropositive. The CDR3 runs from the conserved cysteine through the conserved F or W. The order of the fields is D gene, V gene, clone size, J gene, CDR3 DNA, CDR3 protein. The D gene is left open where the match is weak. A row's size may be missing; if present it is once, few, many or a size class.

d_call: TRBD2; v_call: TRBV28; clone_size: once; j_call: TRBJ2-7; cdr3_nt: TGTGCCAGCTCTCGGGGGGTAAGCGGCGCCTTCTACGAGCAGTACTTC; cdr3_aa: CASSRGVSGAFYEQYF
d_call: TRBD1; v_call: TRBV4-1; clone_size: once; j_call: TRBJ1-5; cdr3_nt: TGCGCCAGCAGCCAAGAAGGACAGGCAATCAAACCCCAGCATTTT; cdr3_aa: CASSQEGQAIKPQHF
d_call: TRBD2; v_call: TRBV5-1; clone_size: -; j_call: TRBJ2-5; cdr3_nt: TGCGCCAGCAGCACACGGACGGGGGGGGCGCCCGAGACCCAGTACTTC; cdr3_aa: CASSTRTGGAPETQYF
d_call: -; v_call: TRBV4-2; clone_size: -; j_call: TRBJ2-2; cdr3_nt: TGTGCCAGCAGCCTCTCGGAGGCGGCCGGGGAGCTGTTTTTT; cdr3_aa: CASSLSEAAGELFF
d_call: TRBD2; v_call: TRBV27; clone_size: -; j_call: TRBJ2-7; cdr3_nt: TGTGCCAGCAGTGCGATCGGACTAGCGGGAGTGGCGTACGAGCAGTACTTC; cdr3_aa: CASSAIGLAGVAYEQYF
d_call: -; v_call: TRBV7-2; clone_size: once; j_call: TRBJ1-2; cdr3_nt: TGTGCCAGCAGCCTACATCAACGGGACTCCTATGGCTACACCTTC; cdr3_aa: CASSLHQRDSYGYTF
d_call: TRBD2; v_call: TRBV9; clone_size: -; j_call: TRBJ2-1; cdr3_nt: TGTGCCAGCAGCGTAGCTCTAGCGGGAGGAAGCAATGAGCAGTTCTTC; cdr3_aa: CASSVALAGGSNEQFF
d_call: TRBD2; v_call: TRBV2; clone_size: -; j_call: TRBJ2-1; cdr3_nt: TGTGCCAGCAGTGAAACTAGCGGAACTTATTATGATGAGCAGTTCTTC; cdr3_aa: CASSETSGTYYDEQFF
d_call: TRBD2; v_call: TRBV19; clone_size: once; j_call: TRBJ2-1; cdr3_nt: TGTGCCAGTAGTGCCGGGACTAGCGGGAGCTATGAGCAGTTCTTC; cdr3_aa: CASSAGTSGSYEQFF
d_call: TRBD1; v_call: TRBV2; clone_size: -; j_call: TRBJ2-5; cdr3_nt: TGTGCCAGCAGTGGGGACAGGGGTAAGGAGACCCAGTACTTC; cdr3_aa: CASSGDRGKETQYF
d_call: -; v_call: TRBV5-5; clone_size: -; j_call: TRBJ2-7; cdr3_nt: TGTGCCAGCAGCTTGGAATGGACTTCCTACGAGCAGTACTTC; cdr3_aa: CASSLEWTSYEQYF
d_call: -; v_call: TRBV5-1; clone_size: -; j_call: TRBJ2-4; cdr3_nt: TGCGCCAGCAGAGTAGGGGGAATCAATAACATTCAGTACTTC; cdr3_aa: CASRVGGINNIQYF
d_call: TRBD1; v_call: TRBV27; clone_size: -; j_call: TRBJ1-4; cdr3_nt: TGTGCCAGCAGTCCGCAGACAGGGACTAATGAAAAACTGTTTTTT; cdr3_aa: CASSPQTGTNEKLFF
d_call: TRBD2; v_call: TRBV9; clone_size: -; j_call: TRBJ2-1; cdr3_nt: TGTGCCAGCAGCGCCGGACTAGCGGTGACCTACAATGAGCAGTTCTTC; cdr3_aa: CASSAGLAVTYNEQFF
d_call: TRBD1; v_call: TRBV29-1; clone_size: once; j_call: TRBJ2-7; cdr3_nt: TGCAGCGTTGAGTATCTAGGGGGCAGGAGCGAGCAGTACTTC; cdr3_aa: CSVEYLGGRSEQYF
d_call: -; v_call: TRBV5-1; clone_size: -; j_call: TRBJ2-7; cdr3_nt: TGCGCCAGCAGCTTGGCAGTCCGGCAGGAAACCTACGAGCAGTACTTC; cdr3_aa: CASSLAVRQETYEQYF
d_call: TRBD1; v_call: TRBV2; clone_size: -; j_call: TRBJ2-6; cdr3_nt: TGTGCCAGCAGTGAACCAGGGGGCTTTGGGGCCAACGTCCTGACTTTC; cdr3_aa: CASSEPGGFGANVLTF
d_call: TRBD1; v_call: TRBV18; clone_size: -; j_call: TRBJ1-1; cdr3_nt: TGTGCCAGCTCAGAGGACAGGGAGTCTGAAGCTTTCTTT; cdr3_aa: CASSEDRESEAFF
d_call: -; v_call: TRBV14; clone_size: once; j_call: TRBJ2-7; cdr3_nt: TGTGCCAGCAGCCAAGTCAACGGTTACGAGCAGTACTTC; cdr3_aa: CASSQVNGYEQYF
d_call: TRBD1; v_call: TRBV5-1; clone_size: -; j_call: TRBJ1-1; cdr3_nt: TGCGCCAGCAGCTTGGACAGGGGGCCTGAAGCTTTCTTT; cdr3_aa: CASSLDRGPEAFF
d_call: -; v_call: TRBV5-1; clone_size: -; j_call: TRBJ1-3; cdr3_nt: TGCGCCAGCTCCGTAAACCCAGGGAACTCTGGAAACACCATATATTTT; cdr3_aa: CASSVNPGNSGNTIYF
d_call: -; v_call: TRBV9; clone_size: -; j_call: TRBJ2-1; cdr3_nt: TGTGCCAGCAGCGTAGACAGGGCGGTGTCTGAGCAGTTCTTC; cdr3_aa: CASSVDRAVSEQFF
d_call: -; v_call: TRBV6-5; clone_size: -; j_call: TRBJ1-3; cdr3_nt: TGTGCCAGCACTACCGGGTCCCGTAACACCATATATTTT; cdr3_aa: CASTTGSRNTIYF
d_call: -; v_call: TRBV27; clone_size: -; j_call: TRBJ2-3; cdr3_nt: TGTGCCAGCAGTTTAGGGACTTCCCACACAGATACGCAGTATTTT; cdr3_aa: CASSLGTSHTDTQYF
d_call: -; v_call: TRBV9; clone_size: once; j_call: TRBJ2-1; cdr3_nt: TGTGCCAGCAGCGTAGGGACAGGGGTAGTAGCGGGAGGTGAAGAGCAGTTCTTC; cdr3_aa: CASSVGTGVVAGGEEQFF
d_call: -; v_call: TRBV4-2; clone_size: -; j_call: TRBJ1-5; cdr3_nt: TGTGCCAGCAGTCAAGAGCGCCTTCAGCCCCAGCATTTT; cdr3_aa: CASSQERLQPQHF
d_call: TRBD1; v_call: TRBV2; clone_size: once; j_call: TRBJ2-7; cdr3_nt: TGTGCCAGTGGACAGGGAAGGATCGAGCAGTACTTC; cdr3_aa: CASGQGRIEQYF
d_call: -; v_call: TRBV5-1; clone_size: -; j_call: TRBJ1-2; cdr3_nt: TGCGCCAGCAGCCCGGATCGGCCACGGGGCTATGGCTACACCTTC; cdr3_aa: CASSPDRPRGYGYTF
d_call: TRBD1; v_call: TRBV10-3; clone_size: -; j_call: TRBJ2-7; cdr3_nt: TGTGCCATCGGCCGGGACAGGGAATCCTACGAGCAGTACTTC; cdr3_aa: CAIGRDRESYEQYF
d_call: TRBD2; v_call: TRBV11-2; clone_size: -; j_call: TRBJ2-3; cdr3_nt: TGTGCCAGCAGCCCCTATGGGCGGGGGGTAGATACGCAGTATTTT; cdr3_aa: CASSPYGRGVDTQYF
d_call: -; v_call: TRBV5-5; clone_size: -; j_call: TRBJ1-2; cdr3_nt: TGTGCCAGCAGACGAGTGACAATGGATCGTGGCTACACCTTC; cdr3_aa: CASRRVTMDRGYTF
d_call: -; v_call: TRBV2; clone_size: -; j_call: TRBJ1-5; cdr3_nt: TGTGCCAGCAGTCCTATGGGCAATCAGCCCCAGCATTTT; cdr3_aa: CASSPMGNQPQHF
d_call: TRBD1; v_call: TRBV28; clone_size: -; j_call: TRBJ2-1; cdr3_nt: TGTGCCAGCATTTCAGTCACAGGGGACGGTTACAATGAGCAGTTCTTC; cdr3_aa: CASISVTGDGYNEQFF
d_call: -; v_call: TRBV18; clone_size: -; j_call: TRBJ1-4; cdr3_nt: TGTGCCAGCTCACCACCCGCGGTCGCAAGAGGAGCTAATGAAAAACTGTTTTTT; cdr3_aa: CASSPPAVARGANEKLFF
d_call: TRBD2; v_call: TRBV6-1; clone_size: -; j_call: TRBJ2-5; cdr3_nt: TGTGCCAGCAGTTCGACTAGCGGGTCTCAAGAGACCCAGTACTTC; cdr3_aa: CASSSTSGSQETQYF
d_call: TRBD1; v_call: TRBV27; clone_size: -; j_call: TRBJ2-7; cdr3_nt: TGTGCCAGCAGTTGGGACAGGGAGCGTCGCGAGCAGTACTTC; cdr3_aa: CASSWDRERREQYF
d_call: TRBD1; v_call: TRBV30; clone_size: -; j_call: TRBJ1-5; cdr3_nt: TGTGCCTGGAGTGTGGGGACAGGGGACCAGCCCCAGCATTTT; cdr3_aa: CAWSVGTGDQPQHF
d_call: -; v_call: TRBV7-3; clone_size: -; j_call: TRBJ2-5; cdr3_nt: TGTGCCAGCAGCTCGGACAGTAAGAGAACCCAGTACTTC; cdr3_aa: CASSSDSKRTQYF
d_call: TRBD1; v_call: TRBV9; clone_size: -; j_call: TRBJ1-4; cdr3_nt: TGTGCCAGTACCCCGGGGCCGGGACAGTCAAATGAAAAACTGTTTTTT; cdr3_aa: CASTPGPGQSNEKLFF
d_call: TRBD2; v_call: TRBV11-2; clone_size: few; j_call: TRBJ2-5; cdr3_nt: TGTGCCAGCAGCTTAGTCACTAGCGATCAAGAGACCCAGTACTTC; cdr3_aa: CASSLVTSDQETQYF
d_call: TRBD2; v_call: TRBV6-5; clone_size: -; j_call: TRBJ2-2; cdr3_nt: TGTGCCAGCAACTTAGCGGGAGGGACCGGGGAGCTGTTTTTT; cdr3_aa: CASNLAGGTGELFF
d_call: TRBD1; v_call: TRBV2; clone_size: -; j_call: TRBJ2-1; cdr3_nt: TGTGCCAGCAGTCTCACAGGGGTAGACAATGAGCAGTTCTTC; cdr3_aa: CASSLTGVDNEQFF
d_call: -; v_call: TRBV27; clone_size: once; j_call: TRBJ1-1; cdr3_nt: TGTGCCAGCAGTTTATACAGGGATTTGAACACTGAAGCTTTCTTT; cdr3_aa: CASSLYRDLNTEAFF
d_call: -; v_call: TRBV6-5; clone_size: -; j_call: TRBJ2-1; cdr3_nt: TGTGCCAGCAGTTACCGGAATGAGCAGTTCTTC; cdr3_aa: CASSYRNEQFF
d_call: -; v_call: TRBV7-2; clone_size: -; j_call: TRBJ2-7; cdr3_nt: TGTGCCAGCAGCCCCGTAAACGAGGGCGAGCAGTACTTC; cdr3_aa: CASSPVNEGEQYF
d_call: TRBD2; v_call: TRBV25-1; clone_size: -; j_call: TRBJ2-1; cdr3_nt: TGTGCCAGCAGTGAATATGGGCGAGCGGGAGAGTACAATGAGCAGTTCTTC; cdr3_aa: CASSEYGRAGEYNEQFF